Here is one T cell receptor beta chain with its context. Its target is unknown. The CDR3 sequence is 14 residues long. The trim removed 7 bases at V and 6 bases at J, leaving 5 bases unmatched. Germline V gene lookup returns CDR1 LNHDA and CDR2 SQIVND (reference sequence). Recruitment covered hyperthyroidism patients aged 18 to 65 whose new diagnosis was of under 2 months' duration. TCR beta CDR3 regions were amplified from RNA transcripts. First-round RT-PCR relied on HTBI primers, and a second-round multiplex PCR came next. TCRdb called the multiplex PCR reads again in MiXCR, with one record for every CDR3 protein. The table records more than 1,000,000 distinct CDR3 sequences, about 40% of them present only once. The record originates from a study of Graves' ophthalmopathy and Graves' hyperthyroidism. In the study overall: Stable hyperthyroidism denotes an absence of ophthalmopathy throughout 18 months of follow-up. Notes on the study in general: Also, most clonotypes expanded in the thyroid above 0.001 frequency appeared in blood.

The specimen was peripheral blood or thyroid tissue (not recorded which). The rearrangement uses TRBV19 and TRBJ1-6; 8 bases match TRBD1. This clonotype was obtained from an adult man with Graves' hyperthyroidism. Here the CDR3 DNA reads TGTGCCAGTACCCGGGACAGGCTTAATTCACCCCTCCACTTT. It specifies CASTRDRLNSPLHF.